This is a list of T cell receptor beta chains from one sample in a study of shared clonotypes between healthy human individuals. The repertoire was sequenced with immunoSEQ multiplex PCR; TCRdb's copy has only in-frame clones and lacks some. The sample records some 2,000,000 clones, 85% to 95% being singletons. Material: naive CD4+ T cells sorted from blood. These receptors were obtained from a man aged 18 to 30 in good health. The CDR3 runs from the conserved cysteine through the conserved F or W. Fields, in order: J gene, clone size, D gene, V gene, CDR3 DNA, CDR3 protein. The D gene is left open where the match is weak. The size of a clone is reported for some rows only, either as once, few or many, or as a class for expanded clones.

TRBJ2-7 | NA | TRBD1 | TRBV6-1 | TGTGCCAGCAGTGAAGCGCTGGGGACAGGGATTTCCTACGAGCAGTACTTC | CASSEALGTGISYEQYF
TRBJ2-7 | NA | TRBD2 | TRBV18 | TGTGCCAGCTCACCGACTAGCGGGGTCTCCTACGAGCAGTACTTC | CASSPTSGVSYEQYF
TRBJ1-2 | NA | NA | TRBV27 | TGTGCCAGCAGACGCCTGTGGCAGGACGTAAACTATGGCTACACCTTC | CASRRLWQDVNYGYTF
TRBJ2-7 | NA | NA | TRBV9 | TGTGCCAGCAGCGTAGGCCCCCTGGGTGGAAGCATCTCCTACGAGCAGTACTTC | CASSVGPLGGSISYEQYF
TRBJ1-2 | NA | NA | TRBV7-9 | TGTGCCAGCAGCTTAGAAGGGCCTGCTGGCTACACCTTC | CASSLEGPAGYTF
TRBJ2-3 | NA | TRBD2 | TRBV6-5 | TGTGCCAGCAGCCAGACTAGCGGGGGCACAGATACGCAGTATTTT | CASSQTSGGTDTQYF
TRBJ1-2 | NA | NA | TRBV5-4 | TGTGCCAGCAGCCAGAAAACAGGGAGGGCTCCCTATGGCTACACCTTC | CASSQKTGRAPYGYTF
TRBJ1-3 | NA | NA | TRBV28 | TGTGCCAGCAGTTTACCCCGGCAGGGAGTGACGGGGAACACCATATATTTT | CASSLPRQGVTGNTIYF
TRBJ2-7 | NA | TRBD2 | TRBV10-3 | TGTGCCATCAGTCAACATAGCGGGAGGGCCGGAGGGGAGCAGTACTTC | CAISQHSGRAGGEQYF
TRBJ2-5 | NA | NA | TRBV7-2 | TGTGCCAGCAGCTTAGCCGCAGTTTGGGAAGAGACCCAGTACTTC | CASSLAAVWEETQYF
TRBJ2-2 | NA | NA | TRBV2 | TGTGCCAGCACAGGTTCCAGGAACACCGGGGAGCTGTTTTTT | CASTGSRNTGELFF
TRBJ1-6 | once | TRBD1 | TRBV5-6 | TGTGCCAGCAGCTTGGAGGGGACAGGCCATTCACCCCTCCACTTT | CASSLEGTGHSPLHF
TRBJ2-3 | NA | TRBD2 | TRBV9 | TGTGCCAGCAGCGTGTCAGGTATGGGGACTAGCGGAGTGGTAGGAGATACGCAGTATTTT | CASSVSGMGTSGVVGDTQYF
TRBJ2-5 | NA | TRBD2 | TRBV4-2 | TGTGCCAGCAGCCAAGGGACTAGCGGGGGGTTAGAGACCCAGTACTTC | CASSQGTSGGLETQYF
TRBJ2-2 | NA | NA | TRBV1 | TGCACCAGCAGCAGGACGGGACTAGCGGGAGTCGCGAACACCGGGGAGCTGTTTTTT | CTSSRTGLAGVANTGELFF
TRBJ1-1 | NA | NA | TRBV11-2 | TGTGCCAGCAGGACCGGGACGTCCCTGACTGAAGCTTTCTTT | CASRTGTSLTEAFF
TRBJ2-3 | NA | NA | TRBV7-2 | TGTGCCAGCACCCGAGGGGGAGATACGCAGTATTTT | CASTRGGDTQYF
TRBJ1-5 | NA | NA | TRBV5-1 | TGCGCCAGCAGCTTAGAGGGGAGCAGCAATCAGCCCCAGCATTTT | CASSLEGSSNQPQHF
TRBJ1-5 | NA | NA | TRBV6-5 | TGTGCCAGCAGTGCAGGGAATTGGATTCAGCCCCAGCATTTT | CASSAGNWIQPQHF
TRBJ2-1 | NA | TRBD2 | TRBV29-1 | TGCAGCGTTCCTTTAGATAGCGGGAGGAAGTTCTTC | CSVPLDSGRKFF
TRBJ1-1 | once | NA | TRBV6-5 | TGTGCCAGCAGTTATGCCTTGGGGATGAACACTGAAGCTTTCTTT | CASSYALGMNTEAFF
TRBJ2-1 | NA | NA | TRBV5-6 | TGTGCCAGCACCCACCGTAGGACAGCTAATGAGCAGTTCTTC | CASTHRRTANEQFF
TRBJ2-7 | NA | NA | TRBV16 | TGTGCCAGCAGCCAAGTCCCTTACGAGCAGTACTTC | CASSQVPYEQYF
TRBJ2-7 | once | NA | TRBV21-1 | TGTGCCAGCAGCATCGACAGGGGGCTGATCTACGAGCAGTACTTC | CASSIDRGLIYEQYF
TRBJ1-2 | NA | TRBD1 | TRBV2 | TGTGCCAGCAGTTTAGGGACAGAACACTATGGCTACACCTTC | CASSLGTEHYGYTF
TRBJ1-1 | once | NA | TRBV6-5 | TGTGCCAGCAGTTACTCGAGGCAGGGTCGAACTGAAGCTTTCTTT | CASSYSRQGRTEAFF
TRBJ2-7 | NA | TRBD2 | TRBV7-2 | TGTGCCAGCAGCCGGACTAGCGGGGCTTCCTACGAGCAGTACTTC | CASSRTSGASYEQYF